The 9 T cell receptor beta chains below all came from one sample that was sequenced in a study of T cells after yellow fever vaccination. TCRdb re-derived calls from the 5' RACE reads in MiXCR, one entry per CDR3 protein. The data hold 450,000 to 550,000 distinct CDR3 sequences, with 20% to 25% observed a single time. The sample consisted of PBMCs, taken roughly 23 days after the first yellow fever vaccination. Source of these receptors: a man younger than 30 who received the YFV17D yellow fever vaccine.

This clonotype has only a few counts. The chain is built from TRBV29-1 and TRBJ2-2, with D possibly TRBD1 on 5 matching bases. The CDR3 contains 14 residues. Germline CDR1 and CDR2: SQVTM and ANQGSEA. Trimming took off 5 bases at V and 4 bases at J, with 14 bases between the two ends. CDR3 residues: CSVQPGWSTGELFF. The CDR3 DNA reads as TGCAGCGTTCAGCCAGGGTGGAGCACCGGGGAGCTGTTTTTT.

This clonotype was found a few times. The J gene is TRBJ2-5, the V gene TRBV4-3; 7 bases map to TRBD1. From germline, CDR1 is LGHNA and CDR2 YSLEER. The CDR3 length is 15 residues. V was clipped by 0 bases and J by 1 base; unmatched bases: 2. Written as DNA, the CDR3 is TGCGCCAGCAGCCAAGATGGGACAGCCCAAGAGACCCAGTACTTC. Translated: CASSQDGTAQETQYF.

This clonotype was found a few times. CDR3 bases: TGTGCCAGCAGCTTATATCCCACCGCGGGAGCTTTCTTT. This translates into CASSLYPTAGAFF. The chain joins TRBV7-2 to TRBJ1-1; D is unresolved. There are 13 residues in the CDR3. The germline gives CDR1 SGHTA, CDR2 FQGNSA. Trimming shortened V by 2 bases and J by 10 bases, and 14 bases separated the two germline ends. The entire variable domain, with the rest obtained from reference TRBV7-2 and TRBJ1-1, is as follows: GAGVSQSPSNKVTEKGKDVELRCDPISGHTALYWYRQSLGQGLEFLIYFQGNSAPDKSGLPSDRFSAERTGGSVSTLTIQRTQQEDSAVYLCASSLYPTAGAFFGQGTRLTVV.

A few counts support this clonotype. V gene TRBV6-1 combines with J gene TRBJ1-2, with D perhaps matching TRBD1 (5 bases). CDR1 and CDR2 (germline): MNHNS, SASEGT. Trimming pared 10 bases from V and 1 base from J, leaving 16 bases between. The CDR3 sequence is 14 residues long. The CDR3 loop reads CAIFKGSSNYGYTF. DNA of the CDR3: TGTGCCATTTTTAAGGGGAGTAGTAACTATGGCTACACCTTC.

The chain carries TRBV5-1 and TRBJ2-1; a weak D match, TRBD2 (6 bases). Deletions cut 4 bases from V and 4 bases from J, with 15 bases between. The CDR3 extends over 15 amino acids. The germline CDR1 and CDR2 sequences are SGHRS and YFSETQ. The CDR3 nucleotides are TGCGCCAGCAGCGACCCGGGACTTCGGTACAATGAGCAGTTCTTC. It specifies CASSDPGLRYNEQFF.

A single count supports this clonotype. The genes are TRBV10-3 and TRBJ1-3, with D possibly matching TRBD1 (5 bases). Deletions cut 0 bases from V and 0 bases from J, with 12 bases between. Germline V gene data show CDR1 as ENHRY and CDR2 as SYGVKD. This CDR3 is built from 17 residues. CDR3 sequence: CAISESAGTPSGNTIYF. CDR3 nucleotide sequence: TGTGCCATCAGTGAGTCTGCGGGGACGCCCTCTGGAAACACCATATATTTT.

This clonotype turned up a few times. V and J are TRBV3-1 and TRBJ2-5, with D perhaps TRBD1 (6 bases). The CDR3 runs 14 residues. V dropped 10 bases and J dropped 2 bases, with 17 bases sitting between them. The germline gives CDR1 LGHDT, CDR2 YNNKEL (reference sequence). The CDR3 coding sequence is TGTGCCACCTTAAACAGGGTCGATCAAGAGACCCAGTACTTC. As protein: CATLNRVDQETQYF.

This clonotype was seen a handful of times. The chain recombines TRBV4-1 with TRBJ2-2; D is undetermined. The CDR3 totals 14 residues. Germline values: CDR1 MGHRA, CDR2 YSYEKL. Trimming removed 0 bases from V and 5 bases from J, with 7 bases in between. The CDR3 protein is CASSQEFGTGELFF. The CDR3 DNA sequence: TGCGCCAGCAGCCAAGAGTTTGGGACCGGGGAGCTGTTTTTT.

J is TRBJ2-5 and V is TRBV5-6; 8 positions match TRBD1. Germline assignment: CDR1 SGHDT and CDR2 YYEEEE. This CDR3 has 15 residues. V was clipped by 0 bases and J by 4 bases; unmatched bases: 5. CDR3 residues: CASSLAGQGPETQYF. Written as DNA, the CDR3 is TGTGCCAGCAGCTTGGCCGGACAGGGCCCAGAGACCCAGTACTTC.